One and the same sample provided the 28 T cell receptor beta chains below, sequenced in a study of T cell responses to AZD1222 COVID-19 vaccine. Assay: immunoSEQ multiplex PCR; the TCRdb copy retains only in-frame clones and omits some. The table includes around 160,000 clones, around four fifths detected once. Source: peripheral blood, taken on day 0 of MenACWY control vaccination. The receptors were sampled from an adult in good health.

The V call is TRBV7-3, the J call TRBJ1-1; D gene uncertain. Germline V CDR1 and CDR2: SGHTA, FQGTGA. This CDR3 has 14 residues. V lost 5 bases, J lost 1 base, and 11 bases lay in between. CDR3 DNA: TGTGCCAGCAGCGAGCATGGGAGGAACACTGAAGCTTTCTTT. As protein: CASSEHGRNTEAFF.

The rearrangement uses TRBV2 and TRBJ1-2, with D uncertain. V lost 8 bases and J lost 7, with 14 bases in between. The CDR3 runs 12 residues. Germline CDR1 SNHLY, CDR2 FYNNEI. The chain's CDR3 is CASRITGAGYTF. DNA for the CDR3: TGTGCCAGCCGGATCACGGGCGCTGGCTACACCTTC.

The chain uses TRBV7-8 and TRBJ1-6; 7 bases match TRBD1. Germline V gene data show CDR1 as SGHVS and CDR2 as FQNEAQ. The CDR3 spans 17 residues. With 5 bases clipped from V and 5 bases from J, the junction kept 12 bases outside the gene matches. The CDR3 coding sequence is TGTGCCAGCAGCCTACTCGCCCGGGACAGCAATAATTCACCCCTCCACTTT. It is translated as CASSLLARDSNNSPLHF.

This sequence joins TRBV12-3 or TRBV12-4 and TRBJ1-1, with D possibly TRBD1 on 6 matching bases. V lost 5 bases, J lost 11 bases, and 18 bases lay in between. This CDR3 has 13 amino acids. CDR3: CASSSLREGEAFF. DNA of the CDR3: TGTGCCAGCAGTAGTTTAAGGGAGGGGGAGGCTTTCTTT.

This sequence joins TRBV5-1 and TRBJ1-3; 8 nucleotides agree with TRBD1. This CDR3 comprises 13 residues. The trim removed 8 bases at V and 3 bases at J, leaving 4 bases unmatched. The germline V gene encodes CDR1 SGHRS and CDR2 YFSETQ. The CDR3 region has the DNA TGCGCCAGTACCGACAGGGGTGGAAACACCATATATTTT. It is translated as CASTDRGGNTIYF. Complete variable domain (other parts from reference TRBV5-1 and TRBJ1-3): KAGVTQTPRYLIKTRGQQVTLSCSPISGHRSVSWYQQTPGQGLQFLFEYFSETQRNKGNFPGRFSGRQFSNSRSEMNVSTLELGDSALYLCASTDRGGNTIYFGEGSWLTVV.

The rearrangement joins TRBV24-1 to TRBJ2-2, with TRBD1 matching over 7 bases. Germline V lookup: CDR1 KGHDR, CDR2 SFDVKD. This CDR3 region has 16 residues. The junction had 9 bases not matched to a gene; V was cut back by 4 bases and J by 5 bases. The CDR3 here is CATSEGAGGRTGELFF. The CDR3 bases are TGTGCCACCAGTGAGGGGGCAGGGGGAAGGACCGGGGAGCTGTTTTTT.

The gene calls are TRBV3-1 (or the pseudogene TRBV3-2) and TRBJ1-1; 8 bases are shared with TRBD1. The junction had 6 bases not matched to a gene; V was cut back by 5 bases and J by 4 bases. The CDR3 totals 14 residues. Germline CDR1 is LGHDT and CDR2 is YNNKEL (reference sequence). CDR3 region: CASSKTGVGTEAFF. The DNA for the CDR3 is TGTGCCAGCAGCAAGACAGGGGTTGGCACTGAAGCTTTCTTT.

The chain recombines TRBV29-1 with TRBJ2-1; D is possibly TRBD1 (5 bases). V was cut by 0 bases and J by 1 base, with 10 bases left in between. This CDR3 region has 15 residues. Germline lookup yields CDR1 SQVTM and CDR2 ANQGSEA. The CDR3 is CSVEEGRRSYNEQFF. CDR3 bases: TGCAGCGTTGAAGAGGGGCGGCGATCCTACAATGAGCAGTTCTTC.

V is TRBV20-1 and J is TRBJ2-1; D remains ambiguous. Deletions cut 3 bases from V and 6 bases from J, with 9 bases between. Germline loops: CDR1 DFQATT, CDR2 SNEGSKA (reference sequence). The CDR3 totals 12 residues. CDR3 bases: TGCAGTGCTAGTAGCAGTACCAATGAGCAGTTCTTC. Translated, it gives CSASSSTNEQFF.

Here the CDR3 DNA reads TGTGCCAGCAGCCAAAACAGGGGGAACACCGGGGAGCTGTTTTTT. This sequence encodes CASSQNRGNTGELFF. The rearrangement uses TRBV3-1 (or the pseudogene TRBV3-2) and TRBJ2-2; 7 bases are a match to TRBD1. This CDR3 contains 15 residues. The J segment lost 1 base and the V segment lost 2 bases, leaving 1 base of the junction unmatched. Germline assignment: CDR1 LGHDT and CDR2 YNNKEL (reference sequence).

This clone was counted ten times or more. The chain joins TRBV6-1 to TRBJ1-1; tentative D call: TRBD1 (5 bases). Trimming pared 3 bases from V and 0 bases from J, leaving 8 bases between. CDR1 MNHNS and CDR2 SASEGT come from the germline V gene. The CDR3 has 14 residues. For the CDR3, the DNA is TGTGCCAGCAGTGACAGGGCTCTGAACACTGAAGCTTTCTTT. Protein sequence: CASSDRALNTEAFF.

The genes are TRBV18 and TRBJ2-4, with D unresolved. This CDR3 comprises 14 residues. V shed 3 bases and J shed 0 bases, with 6 bases lying between them. The V gene's germline CDR1 is KGHSH and CDR2 LQKENI. The CDR3 region has the DNA TGTGCCAGCTCACCGCCGGCAGCCAAAAACATTCAGTACTTC. Protein: CASSPPAAKNIQYF. Full variable domain (remainder filled in from reference TRBV18 and TRBJ2-4): NAGVMQNPRHLVRRRGQEARLRCSPMKGHSHVYWYRQLPEEGLKFMVYLQKENIIDESGMPKERFSAEFPKEGPSILRIQQVVRGDSAAYFCASSPPAAKNIQYFGAGTRLSVL.

V gene TRBV7-9 combines with J gene TRBJ1-1; D is unclear. CDR3 length: 12 amino acids. CDR1 is SEHNR and CDR2 is FQNEAQ in the germline V gene (reference sequence). Deletions cut 1 base from V and 10 bases from J, with 10 bases between. CDR3 protein: CASSLEPRRAFF. For the CDR3, the DNA is TGTGCCAGCAGCTTAGAACCCAGGCGAGCTTTCTTT.

The chain employs TRBV12-5 and TRBJ2-2; D may be TRBD2 (5 bases). The germline V gene has CDR1 LGHNT and CDR2 FRNRAP. Trimming shortened V by 8 bases and J by 6 bases, and 10 bases separated the two germline ends. The CDR3 totals 12 residues. CDR3 nucleotide sequence: TGTGCTAGTTCCCGAGGGCCCGGGGAGCTGTTTTTT. Translation: CASSRGPGELFF.

This clone was seen a few times. This chain links TRBV6-1 with TRBJ2-7; 7 bases map to TRBD1. CDR3 length: 16 residues. Germline V gene data show CDR1 as MNHNS and CDR2 as SASEGT. V dropped 0 bases and J dropped 0; count of bases not matched to a gene: 5. CDR3 residues: CASSEAPGQYSYEQYV. CDR3 DNA: TGTGCCAGCAGTGAAGCCCCGGGACAGTACTCCTACGAGCAGTACGTC.

The chain recombines TRBV5-4 with TRBJ2-3, with D perhaps given as TRBD1 or TRBD2 (5 bases each). The ends were cut back, 4 bases at V and 0 bases at J, with 15 bases in the middle. Germline V lookup: CDR1 SGHNT, CDR2 YYREEE (reference sequence). The CDR3 is made up of 16 amino acids. The CDR3 DNA follows: TGTGCCAGCAGCGCCAGCCGAGGGGCGAGCACAGATACGCAGTATTTT. Its translation is CASSASRGASTDTQYF.

This sequence joins TRBV6-5 and TRBJ1-2; D is possibly TRBD1 (6 bases). V lost 6 bases, J lost 1 base, and 15 bases lay in between. Looked up from germline, CDR1 is MNHEY and CDR2 is SVGAGI. The CDR3 has 15 amino acids. The CDR3 here is CASRDQGPDNYGYTF. The CDR3, as DNA: TGTGCCAGCAGAGATCAGGGGCCCGATAACTATGGCTACACCTTC.

This chain uses TRBV29-1 with TRBJ1-4; D uncertain. Germline V CDR1 and CDR2: SQVTM, ANQGSEA. The V gene lost 5 bases and the J gene lost 7 bases, with 11 bases spanning the gap. There are 12 residues in the CDR3. The CDR3 here is CSVKKGGEKLFF. CDR3 DNA: TGCAGCGTTAAGAAGGGCGGTGAAAAACTGTTTTTT.

The chain has TRBV7-3 and TRBJ2-2; D is undetermined. This CDR3 spans 12 amino acids. The germline V gene has CDR1 SGHTA and CDR2 FQGTGA. The V end lost 8 bases, the J end lost 1 base, and 5 bases lay between the germline ends. CDR3: CASGRNTGELFF. CDR3 nucleotide sequence: TGTGCCAGCGGGCGGAACACCGGGGAGCTGTTTTTT.

This clone was observed a single time. This sequence joins TRBV10-2 and TRBJ2-5; 14 bases agree with TRBD2. The junction had 5 bases not matched to a gene; V was cut back by 4 bases and J by 10 bases. The CDR3 extends over 14 amino acids. Germline-derived CDR1 and CDR2 are WSHSY and SAAADI. For the CDR3, the DNA is TGCGCCAGCAGTGTTGGACTAGCGGGGGGCCACCAGTACTTC. This codes for CASSVGLAGGHQYF.

V and J are TRBV5-4 and TRBJ2-6; 7 nucleotides agree with TRBD1. V trimming: 4 bases; J trimming: 2 bases; junction bases outside the gene matches: 9. This CDR3 comprises 17 residues. From germline, CDR1 is SGHNT and CDR2 YYREEE (reference sequence). The CDR3 DNA reads as TGTGCCAGCAGCCCCCCGACAGGGCTGACTGGGGCCAACGTCCTGACTTTC. Its translation: CASSPPTGLTGANVLTF.

The chain carries TRBV14 and TRBJ2-6; D is uncertain. This CDR3 comprises 14 residues. Trimming removed 4 bases from V and 0 bases from J, with 4 bases in between. From germline, CDR1 is SGHDN and CDR2 FVKESK. CDR3 nucleotides: TGTGCCAGCAGCCTTAGCTCTGGGGCCAACGTCCTGACTTTC. Its translation is CASSLSSGANVLTF.

V usage is TRBV4-1 and J usage is TRBJ2-7; TRBD1 matches at 8 bases. V trimming: 0 bases; J trimming: 2 bases; junction bases outside the gene matches: 9. The CDR3 is 17 residues long. The germline gives CDR1 MGHRA, CDR2 YSYEKL. CDR3 DNA: TGCGCCAGCAGCCAAGAGGGATCCCGGACAGGGCCCTACGAGCAGTACTTC. Amino acid sequence: CASSQEGSRTGPYEQYF.

This clone occurred once. The chain joins TRBV2 to TRBJ1-1; D remains unclear. Germline V gene data show CDR1 as SNHLY and CDR2 as FYNNEI. The CDR3 length is 13 residues. Deletions cut 6 bases from V and 1 base from J, with 9 bases between. CDR3 nucleotides: TGTGCCAGCAGGTTTGAAGGGAACACTGAAGCTTTCTTT. It encodes CASRFEGNTEAFF.

The chain employs TRBV5-5 and TRBJ2-7; D assignment may be TRBD1 or TRBD2 (7 bases each). This CDR3 contains 13 residues. The germline gives CDR1 SGHKS, CDR2 YYEKEE (reference sequence). Trimming removed 4 bases from V and 6 bases from J, with 14 bases in between. The CDR3: CASSITGEGEQYF. CDR3 coding DNA: TGTGCCAGCAGCATAACAGGGGAGGGCGAGCAGTACTTC.

With regard to this clone: The same CDR3 arises from other DNA sequences in this sample as well. This chain connects TRBV7-2 to TRBJ1-3; D ambiguous. Trimming took off 4 bases at V and 2 bases at J, with 15 bases between the two ends. The CDR3 is made up of 16 amino acids. Germline loops: CDR1 SGHTA, CDR2 FQGNSA. The CDR3 sequence is CASSSEGSVPGNTIYF. CDR3 coding DNA: TGTGCCAGCAGCTCTGAGGGTTCCGTCCCTGGAAACACCATATATTTT. The variable domain in full, with the rest retrieved from reference TRBV7-2 and TRBJ1-3, is GAGVSQSPSNKVTEKGKDVELRCDPISGHTALYWYRQSLGQGLEFLIYFQGNSAPDKSGLPSDRFSAERTGGSVSTLTIQRTQQEDSAVYLCASSSEGSVPGNTIYFGEGSWLTVV.

This chain connects TRBV2 to TRBJ1-5, with D uncertain. This CDR3 comprises 15 residues. From germline, CDR1 is SNHLY and CDR2 FYNNEI. V was shortened by 7 bases and J by 1 base, with 14 bases between the two germline ends. The CDR3 nucleotides are TGTGCCAGCAAGCTGCTTCTTGAGAGCAATCAGCCCCAGCATTTT. It specifies CASKLLLESNQPQHF.

This chain links TRBV5-8 with TRBJ2-3; no reliable D call. Germline V gene lookup returns CDR1 SGHTS and CDR2 YDEGEE. Trimming removed 4 bases at V and 7 bases at J, with 22 bases between. The length of the CDR3 is 16 residues. The CDR3 DNA sequence: TGTGCCAGCAGCCGCGCTCTTAGCCAGCACTTAAATACGCAGTATTTT. Protein sequence: CASSRALSQHLNTQYF.